Listed here are 4 T cell receptor beta chains from one sample, sequenced in a study of T cell changes during pregnancy in multiple sclerosis. Libraries were prepared by immunoSEQ multiplex PCR; TCRdb keeps only in-frame clonotypes and omits some of them. The data contain some 100,000 clones, more than 85% of them singletons. The material was peripheral blood, obtained in the second trimester of pregnancy. The receptors were sampled from a female donor with multiple sclerosis, enrolled in a pregnancy study.

The V call is TRBV13, the J call TRBJ2-5, with unresolved D. Germline V CDR1 and CDR2: PRHDT, FYEKMQ (reference sequence). V was pared by 0 bases and J by 8 bases, with 4 bases between. This CDR3 spans 11 amino acids. In DNA, the CDR3 is TGTGCCAGCAGCTTAGGCCTAACCCAGTACTTC. It is translated as CASSLGLTQYF.

V is TRBV11-2 and J is TRBJ2-5, with D perhaps TRBD2 (6 bases). Trimming took 3 bases from V and 2 from J, leaving 13 bases between them. CDR1 and CDR2 (germline): SGHAT, FQNNGV. CDR3 length: 15 residues. The DNA for the CDR3 is TGTGCCAGCAGCTTTATTCAGGGAGGTCAAGAGACCCAGTACTTC. Translating gives CASSFIQGGQETQYF.

This clone was seen a few times. This chain links TRBV18 with TRBJ2-7, with D possibly TRBD1 on 6 matching bases. This CDR3 is 13 amino acids long. Trimming removed 5 bases from V and 3 bases from J, with 11 bases in between. The germline V gene has CDR1 KGHSH and CDR2 LQKENI. In nucleotides, the CDR3 is TGTGCCAGCTCATCCGGACAGTACTACGAGCAGTACTTC. This encodes CASSSGQYYEQYF.

This chain links TRBV15 with TRBJ2-7; TRBD1 is a possible D gene (6 bases). CDR1 is LNHNV, CDR2 YYDKDF, per germline (reference sequence). CDR3 length: 13 amino acids. The V end lost 8 bases, the J end lost 6 bases, and 17 bases lay between the germline ends. The CDR3 DNA follows: TGTGCCACCCAGGACAGCCCCTTGGGCGAGCAGTACTTC. Amino acid sequence: CATQDSPLGEQYF.